This T cell receptor (beta chain) was sequenced in a study of blood T cell repertoires in COVID-19. Looked up from germline, CDR1 is SGHTA and CDR2 is FQGNSA. The CDR3 totals 18 residues. Trimming stripped 2 bases from V and 2 bases from J, with 19 bases between. Clones were sequenced by immunoSEQ multiplex PCR, and TCRdb holds only the in-frame ones, with some missing. This table holds 85,000 to 120,000 clones, around nine tenths found once. The receptor comes from a woman between 45 and 60 years old with COVID-19, enrolled during active disease. The sample was peripheral blood. This chain uses TRBV7-2 with TRBJ2-4, with D maybe TRBD1 (11 bases). The CDR3 DNA is TGTGCCAGCAGCTTAACTAGCGGGACAGGGGGGCCCAAAAACATTCAGTACTTC. This encodes CASSLTSGTGGPKNIQYF.